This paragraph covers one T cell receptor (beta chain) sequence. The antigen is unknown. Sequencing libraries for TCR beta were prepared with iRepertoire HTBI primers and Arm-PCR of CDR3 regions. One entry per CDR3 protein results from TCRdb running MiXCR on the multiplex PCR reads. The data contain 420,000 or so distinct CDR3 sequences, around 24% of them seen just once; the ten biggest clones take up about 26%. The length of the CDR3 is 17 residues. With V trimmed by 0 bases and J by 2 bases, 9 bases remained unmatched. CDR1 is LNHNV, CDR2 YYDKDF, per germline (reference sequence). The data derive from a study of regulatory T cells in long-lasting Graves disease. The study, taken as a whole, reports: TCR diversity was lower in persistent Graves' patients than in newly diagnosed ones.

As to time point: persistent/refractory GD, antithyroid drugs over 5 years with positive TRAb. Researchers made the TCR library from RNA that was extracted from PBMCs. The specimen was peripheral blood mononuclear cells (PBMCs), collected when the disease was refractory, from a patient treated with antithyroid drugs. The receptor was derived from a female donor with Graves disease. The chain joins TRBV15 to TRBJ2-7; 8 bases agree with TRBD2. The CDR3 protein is CATSRDTLAERPYEQYF. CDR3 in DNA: TGTGCCACCAGCAGAGATACACTAGCGGAACGTCCCTACGAGCAGTACTTC.